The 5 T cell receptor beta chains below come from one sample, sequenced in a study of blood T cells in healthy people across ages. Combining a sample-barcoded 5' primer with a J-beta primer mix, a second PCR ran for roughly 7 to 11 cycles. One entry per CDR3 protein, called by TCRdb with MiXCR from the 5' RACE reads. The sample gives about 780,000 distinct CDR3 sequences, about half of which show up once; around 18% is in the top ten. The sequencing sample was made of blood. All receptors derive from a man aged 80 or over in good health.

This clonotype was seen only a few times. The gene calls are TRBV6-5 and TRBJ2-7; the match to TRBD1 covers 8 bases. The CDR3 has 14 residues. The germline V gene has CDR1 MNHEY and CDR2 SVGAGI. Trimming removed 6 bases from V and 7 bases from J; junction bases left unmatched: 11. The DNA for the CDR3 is TGTGCCAGCAGGCCTACCCTCGACAGGGGTGAGCAGTACTTC. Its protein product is CASRPTLDRGEQYF.

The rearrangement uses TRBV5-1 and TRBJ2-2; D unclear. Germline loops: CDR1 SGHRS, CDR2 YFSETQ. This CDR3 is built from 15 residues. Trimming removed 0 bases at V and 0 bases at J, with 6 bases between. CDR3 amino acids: CASSLDISNTGELFF. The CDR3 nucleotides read TGCGCCAGCAGCTTGGATATTTCGAACACCGGGGAGCTGTTTTTT.

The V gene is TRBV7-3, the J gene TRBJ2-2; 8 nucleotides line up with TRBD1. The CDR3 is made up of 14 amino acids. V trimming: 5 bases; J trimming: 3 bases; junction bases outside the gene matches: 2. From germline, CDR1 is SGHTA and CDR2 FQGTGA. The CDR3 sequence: CASSPQGDTGELFF. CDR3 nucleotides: TGTGCCAGCAGCCCACAGGGGGACACCGGGGAGCTGTTTTTT.

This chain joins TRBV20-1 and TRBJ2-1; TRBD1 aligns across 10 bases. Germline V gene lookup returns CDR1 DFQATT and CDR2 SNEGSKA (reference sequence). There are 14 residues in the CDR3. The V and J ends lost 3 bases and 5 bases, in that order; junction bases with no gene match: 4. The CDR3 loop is CSARKDRGDNEQFF. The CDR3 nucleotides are TGCAGTGCTAGGAAGGACAGGGGGGACAATGAGCAGTTCTTC.

DNA of the CDR3: TGTGCCAGCTCACCATCGACCACGAAAGAGACCCAGTACTTC. Protein product: CASSPSTTKETQYF. The genes are TRBV18 and TRBJ2-5; D remains ambiguous. The CDR3 sequence is 14 residues long. V was trimmed by 2 bases and J by 3 bases, leaving 10 bases between them. Germline V CDR1 and CDR2: KGHSH, LQKENI.